This T cell receptor beta chain was recorded in a study of blood T cell repertoires in COVID-19. At the level of the study: Specimens from acute and convalescent COVID-19 originated in the United States, Italy and Spain. PBMCs, B-cell-depleted T cells, or T cells provided the cDNA or gDNA that made up the material.

Per the original methods: Researchers report that nucleated cell counts were estimated from reference gene primer amplification. The table came from immunoSEQ multiplex PCR; TCRdb's copy has only in-frame clones and leaves some out. Clonal size and the V and J genes are those of that table, whereas D and trimming came from the DNA. The repertoire holds 170,000 or so clones, approximately 90% seen once, with 0.5% to 0.55% in the top ten. CDR1 is MDHEN and CDR2 is SYDVKM in the germline V gene. This CDR3 has 15 residues. Between the trimmed V and J ends, which lost 5 bases and 10 bases, there was a span of 20 bases. This clone was seen just once.

The genes are TRBV28 and TRBJ1-4; the D gene is possibly TRBD1 (6 bases). The sample was peripheral blood. The receptor comes from a man aged 45-65 years with acute or convalescent COVID-19. The CDR3 region is CASSPMSGGRGKLFF. In nucleotides, the CDR3 is TGTGCCAGCAGTCCGATGTCGGGGGGCCGTGGAAAACTGTTTTTT.